This TCR beta chain was sequenced during a study of T cells in Graves' hyperthyroidism and ophthalmopathy. General study points: Most clonotypes that expanded in the thyroid above 0.001 also showed up in blood.

As for this clonotype: Its antigen is unidentified.

RNA transcripts served as the template for amplifying TCR beta CDR3 regions. HTBI primers were used for first-round RT-PCR of the TCR CDR3. TCRdb redid the calling of the multiplex PCR reads with MiXCR, one entry per CDR3 protein. The table has 750,000 to 900,000 distinct CDR3 sequences, 38% seen once. Researchers defined stable Graves' hyperthyroidism as no ophthalmopathy progression within 18 months. Clinicians diagnosed patients from clinical symptoms, serum thyroxine and TRAb, thyroid ultrasound and orbital computed tomography. V lost 5 bases, J lost 0 bases, and 23 bases lay in between. From germline, CDR1 is SGHVS and CDR2 FNYEAQ. This CDR3 spans 19 amino acids.

The clonotype originates from a man between 18 and 35 years old with Graves' hyperthyroidism. This rearrangement joins TRBV7-6 to TRBJ1-3; D not resolved. The sample taken for sequencing was blood. In DNA form, the CDR3 reads TGTGCCAGCAGCCCAGAGAGGGCCCTAACGCCGAGCTCTGGAAACACCATATATTTT. Its protein product is CASSPERALTPSSGNTIYF. The whole variable domain, remainder taken from reference TRBV7-6 and TRBJ1-3, is GAGVSQSPRYKVTKRGQDVALRCDPISGHVSLYWYRQALGQGPEFLTYFNYEAQQDKSGLPNDRFSAERPEGSISTLTIQRTEQRDSAMYRCASSPERALTPSSGNTIYFGEGSWLTVV.